The 3 T cell receptor beta chains reported below all come from one sample, sequenced in a study of blood T cell repertoires in COVID-19. Produced via immunoSEQ multiplex PCR; TCRdb's table is partial and in-frame only. Of about 200,000 clones detected, 80% to 90% appear once; the ten largest clones hold about 5.3%. The sequencing sample was made of PBMCs or T cells enriched from blood (not recorded which). The receptors originated from a woman aged 45-65 years who had been exposed to COVID-19.

This chain connects TRBV5-1 to TRBJ2-3; D remains unclear. Trimming left V 4 bases short and J 2 bases short, with 17 bases between. CDR1 and CDR2 (germline): SGHRS, YFSETQ. The CDR3 has 16 residues. The DNA of the CDR3 is TGCGCCAGCAGCGAGTATGCTATACGCATCACAGATACGCAGTATTTT. Encoded protein: CASSEYAIRITDTQYF.

This clone showed up just once. The chain employs TRBV27 and TRBJ1-3; D is uncertain. Trimming pared 4 bases from V and 0 bases from J, leaving 13 bases between. The CDR3 spans 16 residues. Germline V lookup: CDR1 MNHEY, CDR2 SMNVEV (reference sequence). The CDR3 region has the DNA TGTGCCAGCAGTTCGGCCCGACTAGGCTCTGGAAACACCATATATTTT. It encodes CASSSARLGSGNTIYF.

The chain joins TRBV18 to TRBJ1-1, with 7 nucleotides matching TRBD1. Germline V gene data show CDR1 as KGHSH and CDR2 as LQKENI. V lost 3 bases, J lost 2 bases, and 24 bases stayed unmatched. This CDR3 is built from 21 residues. The CDR3 is CASSPPIYRLLEGAGNTEAFF. The CDR3 DNA reads as TGTGCCAGCTCACCGCCGATATACCGACTCCTGGAGGGGGCCGGAAACACTGAAGCTTTCTTT.